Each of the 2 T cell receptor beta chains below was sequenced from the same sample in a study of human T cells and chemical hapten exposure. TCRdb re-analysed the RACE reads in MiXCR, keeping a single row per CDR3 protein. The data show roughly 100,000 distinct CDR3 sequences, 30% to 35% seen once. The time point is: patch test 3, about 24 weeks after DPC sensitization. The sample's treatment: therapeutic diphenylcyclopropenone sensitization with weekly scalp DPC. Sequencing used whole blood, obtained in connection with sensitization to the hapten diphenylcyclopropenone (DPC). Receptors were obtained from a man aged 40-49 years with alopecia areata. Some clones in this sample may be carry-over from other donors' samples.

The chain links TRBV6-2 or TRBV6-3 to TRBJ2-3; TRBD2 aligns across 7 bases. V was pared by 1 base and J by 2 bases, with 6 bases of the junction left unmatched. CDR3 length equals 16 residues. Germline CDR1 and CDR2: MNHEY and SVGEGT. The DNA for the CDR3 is TGTGCCAGCAGTTACTTACCCCTAGCGGACACAGATACGCAGTATTTT. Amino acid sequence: CASSYLPLADTDTQYF.

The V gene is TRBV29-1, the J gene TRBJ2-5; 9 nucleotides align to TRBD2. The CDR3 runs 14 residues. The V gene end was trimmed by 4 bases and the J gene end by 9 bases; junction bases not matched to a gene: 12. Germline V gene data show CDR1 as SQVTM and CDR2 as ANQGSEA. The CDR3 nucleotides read TGCAGCGTTGTGGGACTAGCTGAGCGGTTGGCCCAGTACTTC. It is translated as CSVVGLAERLAQYF. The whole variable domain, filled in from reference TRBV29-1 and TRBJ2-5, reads SAVISQKPSRDICQRGTSLTIQCQVDSQVTMMFWYRQQPGQSLTLIATANQGSEATYESGFVIDKFPISRPNLTFSTLTVSNMSPEDSSIYLCSVVGLAERLAQYFGPGTRLLVL.